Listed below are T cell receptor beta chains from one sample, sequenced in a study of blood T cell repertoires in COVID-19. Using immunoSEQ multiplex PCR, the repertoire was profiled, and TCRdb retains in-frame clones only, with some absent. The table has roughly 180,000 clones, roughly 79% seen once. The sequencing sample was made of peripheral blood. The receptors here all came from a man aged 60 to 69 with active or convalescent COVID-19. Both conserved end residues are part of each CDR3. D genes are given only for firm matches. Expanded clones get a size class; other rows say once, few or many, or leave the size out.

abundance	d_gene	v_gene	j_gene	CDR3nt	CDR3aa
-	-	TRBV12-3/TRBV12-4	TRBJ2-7	TGTGCCAGCAGCTTTCTCGGCGGCGAGCAGTACTTC	CASSFLGGEQYF
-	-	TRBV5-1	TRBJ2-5	TGCGCCAGCAGCCCTTGGGTGCGGGCCCAAGAGACCCAGTACTTC	CASSPWVRAQETQYF
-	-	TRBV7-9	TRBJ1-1	TGTGCCAGCAGCCAGCCCTGGGGGGGCACTGAAGCTTTCTTT	CASSQPWGGTEAFF
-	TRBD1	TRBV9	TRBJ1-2	TGTGCCAGCAGCGTGACAGGGAGCTATGGCTACACCTTC	CASSVTGSYGYTF
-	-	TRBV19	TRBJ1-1	TGTGCCAGTTCGGTTCGCACTGAAGCTTTCTTT	CASSVRTEAFF
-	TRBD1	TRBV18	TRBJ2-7	TGTGCCAGCTCACCAAAGGACAGGGACTCCTACGAGCAGTACTTC	CASSPKDRDSYEQYF
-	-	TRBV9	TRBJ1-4	TGTGCCAGCAGCGCGGGACAATTCGGGACTAATGAAAAACTGTTTTTT	CASSAGQFGTNEKLFF
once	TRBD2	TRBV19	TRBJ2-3	TGTGCCAGTAGTCCCGGACGGGGGGACGGTACGCAGTATTTT	CASSPGRGDGTQYF
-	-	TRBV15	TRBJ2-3	TGTGCCACTACCCCAGGTAGCACAGATACGCAGTATTTT	CATTPGSTDTQYF
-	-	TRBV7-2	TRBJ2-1	TGTGCCAGCAGCTTATTGACGGGACTCAATGAGCAGTTCTTC	CASSLLTGLNEQFF
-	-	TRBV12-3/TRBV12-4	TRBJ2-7	TGTGCCAGCAGCCCCGGGTTCGCCTACGAGCAGTACTTC	CASSPGFAYEQYF
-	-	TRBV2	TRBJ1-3	TGTGCCAGGACCCCGCGGGGATCTGGAAACACCATATATTTT	CARTPRGSGNTIYF
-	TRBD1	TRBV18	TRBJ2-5	TGTGCCAGCTCACCGAGACAGGGTCAAGGGAATACAGAGACCCAGTACTTC	CASSPRQGQGNTETQYF
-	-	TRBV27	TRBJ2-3	TGTGCCAGCAGTTTATCGGGAGGTTGGACAGATACGCAGTATTTT	CASSLSGGWTDTQYF
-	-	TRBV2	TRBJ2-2	TGTGCCAGCTATCAGGAAGGCGCCGGGGAGCTGTTTTTT	CASYQEGAGELFF
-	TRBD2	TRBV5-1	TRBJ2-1	TGCGCCAGCAGCCCAGGGACTAGCGGGAGTCGCGAGCAGTTCTTC	CASSPGTSGSREQFF
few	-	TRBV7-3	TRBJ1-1	TGTGCCAGCAGCTTAGTGGGGGGTAAGACTGAAGCTTTCTTT	CASSLVGGKTEAFF
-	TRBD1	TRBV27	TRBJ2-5	TGTGCCAGCAGTTCCGGACAGGGTAGGTCCTACCAAGAGACCCAGTACTTC	CASSSGQGRSYQETQYF
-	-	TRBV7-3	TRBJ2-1	TGTGCCAGCAGCTTACTAGTTTCCGCCTACAATGAGCAGTTCTTC	CASSLLVSAYNEQFF
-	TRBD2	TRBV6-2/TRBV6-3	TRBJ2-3	TGTGCCAGCAGCCCCCTAACTAGCGGGATAAGGGATACGCAGTATTTT	CASSPLTSGIRDTQYF
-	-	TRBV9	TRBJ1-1	TGTGCCAGCAGCGTCGGTTATAGGGGGTTCGACACTGAAGCTTTCTTT	CASSVGYRGFDTEAFF
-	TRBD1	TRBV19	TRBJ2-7	TGTGCCAGTAGTAACCAGCTGACAGGGACCATCTTCTACGAGCAGTACTTC	CASSNQLTGTIFYEQYF
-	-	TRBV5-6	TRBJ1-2	TGTGCCAGCAGCTTGGTGGGACAAAACTATGGCTACACCTTC	CASSLVGQNYGYTF
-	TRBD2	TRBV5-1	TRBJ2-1	TGCGCCAGCAGCTTGACTAGCGGGGTAGCTCCTGATGAGCAGTTCTTC	CASSLTSGVAPDEQFF
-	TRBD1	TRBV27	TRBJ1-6	TGTGCCAGCAGTTCCGGACAGGGAGTCTCACCCCTCCACTTT	CASSSGQGVSPLHF
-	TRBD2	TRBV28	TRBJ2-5	TGTGCCAGCAGTCCCTCCGCCGGGACTAGCACCCGAGAGACCCAGTACTTC	CASSPSAGTSTRETQYF
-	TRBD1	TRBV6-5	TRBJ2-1	TGTGCCAGCAGCCCCGGACAGGGACACTTAGGTGAGCAGTTCTTC	CASSPGQGHLGEQFF
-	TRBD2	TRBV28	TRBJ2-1	TGTGCCAGCAGTTTGGAGCGGGAGGGGAGAGACAATGAGCAGTTCTTC	CASSLEREGRDNEQFF
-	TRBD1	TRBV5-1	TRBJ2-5	TGCGCCAGCTCCTCCGGGACAGGGGAAGTGGAGACCCAGTACTTC	CASSSGTGEVETQYF
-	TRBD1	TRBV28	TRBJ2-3	TGTGCCAGCAGTTTATTGGACAGGGGCTATGTATATACGCAGTATTTT	CASSLLDRGYVYTQYF
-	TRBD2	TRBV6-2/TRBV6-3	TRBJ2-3	TGTGCCAGCAGTTACTCCTTAGCGGGAGGTTGGGATACGCAGTATTTT	CASSYSLAGGWDTQYF
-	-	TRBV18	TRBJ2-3	TGTGCCAGCTCCTTTCCTGAGCGGGCCCCTAGCACAGATACGCAGTATTTT	CASSFPERAPSTDTQYF
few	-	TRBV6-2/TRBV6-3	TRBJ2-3	TGTGCCAGCAGTTATATTACAGATACGCAGTATTTT	CASSYITDTQYF
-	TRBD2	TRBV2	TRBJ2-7	TGTGCCAGCAGTCCGATAGCGGGTTCTCCGGGGGAGCAGTACTTC	CASSPIAGSPGEQYF
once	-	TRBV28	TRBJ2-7	TGTGCCAGCAGATGGCCAGACACCTACGAGCAGTACTTC	CASRWPDTYEQYF